This T cell receptor (beta chain) was observed in a study of response to subunit inactivated influenza vaccine. TCRdb redid the calling of the RT-PCR reads with MiXCR, one entry per CDR3 protein. The data hold more than 500,000 distinct CDR3 sequences, with 11% observed a single time. This clonotype was found a few times. V lost 4 bases, J lost 2 bases, and 15 bases lay in between. Germline loops: CDR1 SGHRS, CDR2 YFSETQ. This CDR3 is built from 16 residues. The same data also contributed to another study, on T cells expressing NK-cell markers. Turning to that study: What made the TCR beta cDNA was 5'RACE template switching with UMIs. TCR beta repertoires came from sorted CD3+CD56+NKG2C+, CD3+CD56+NKG2C- and CD3+CD56-NKG2C+ T cells. There were a few donors in whom these clonotypes also led the CD3+CD56-NKG2C+ fraction.

The clonotype was recovered from a man aged 50-60 years who received an inactivated influenza vaccine. Sequenced material: PBMCs from blood, taken on the day of vaccination. This chain links TRBV5-1 with TRBJ1-4; D call uncertain. The CDR3 region is CASSAQPPGTNEKLFF. The CDR3, as DNA: TGCGCCAGCAGCGCCCAGCCTCCGGGGACTAATGAAAAACTGTTTTTT. The full variable domain, with the rest looked up from reference TRBV5-1 and TRBJ1-4, is KAGVTQTPRYLIKTRGQQVTLSCSPISGHRSVSWYQQTPGQGLQFLFEYFSETQRNKGNFPGRFSGRQFSNSRSEMNVSTLELGDSALYLCASSAQPPGTNEKLFFGSGTQLSVL.